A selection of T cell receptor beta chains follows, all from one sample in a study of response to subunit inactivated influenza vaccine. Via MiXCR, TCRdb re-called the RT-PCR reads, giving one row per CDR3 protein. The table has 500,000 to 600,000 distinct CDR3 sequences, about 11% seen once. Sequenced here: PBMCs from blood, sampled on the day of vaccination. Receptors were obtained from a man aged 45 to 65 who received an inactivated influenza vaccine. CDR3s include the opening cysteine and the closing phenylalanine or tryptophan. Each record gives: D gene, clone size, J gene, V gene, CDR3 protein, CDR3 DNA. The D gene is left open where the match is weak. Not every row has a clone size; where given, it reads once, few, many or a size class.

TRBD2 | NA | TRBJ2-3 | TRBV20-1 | CSATGRLLAGAIKDTQYF | TGCAGTGCCACCGGGAGATTACTAGCGGGGGCTATCAAAGATACGCAGTATTTT
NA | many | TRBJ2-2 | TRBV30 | CAWSGQNTGELFF | TGTGCCTGGAGCGGACAGAACACCGGGGAGCTGTTTTTT
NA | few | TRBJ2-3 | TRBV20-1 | CSARLTSGADTQYF | TGCAGTGCTAGACTCACCTCAGGGGCAGATACGCAGTATTTT
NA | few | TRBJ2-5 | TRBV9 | CASSVVDSPKIETQYF | TGTGCCAGCAGCGTAGTGGATAGCCCCAAAATAGAGACCCAGTACTTC
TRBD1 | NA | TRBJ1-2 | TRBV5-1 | CASSLTGGRNYGYTF | TGCGCCAGCAGCTTGACAGGGGGCAGAAACTATGGCTACACCTTC
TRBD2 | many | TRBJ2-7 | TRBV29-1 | CSVEGSSGRGYEQYF | TGCAGCGTTGAAGGGAGCAGCGGGAGGGGGTACGAGCAGTACTTC
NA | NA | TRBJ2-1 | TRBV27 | CASSLPGPEQFF | TGTGCCAGCAGTTTACCTGGACCCGAGCAGTTCTTC
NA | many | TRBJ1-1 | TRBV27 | CASSPIRDQNTEAFF | TGTGCCAGCAGCCCAATCAGGGATCAGAACACTGAAGCTTTCTTT
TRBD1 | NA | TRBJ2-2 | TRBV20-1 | CSARDWDSNTGELFF | TGCAGTGCTAGAGATTGGGACAGTAACACCGGGGAGCTGTTTTTT
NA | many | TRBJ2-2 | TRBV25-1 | CASSREATGDTGELFF | TGTGCCAGCAGTAGAGAGGCAACGGGCGACACCGGGGAGCTGTTTTTT
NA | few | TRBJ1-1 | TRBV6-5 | CASSYSIRLGSAKTEAFF | TGTGCCAGCAGTTACTCGATAAGGCTGGGGTCAGCTAAGACTGAAGCTTTCTTT
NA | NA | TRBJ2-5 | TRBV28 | CASSWTEQETQYF | TGTGCCAGCAGTTGGACAGAACAAGAGACCCAGTACTTC
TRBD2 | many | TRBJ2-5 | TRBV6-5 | CASSWLAAQETQYF | TGTGCCAGCAGTTGGCTAGCGGCGCAAGAGACCCAGTACTTC
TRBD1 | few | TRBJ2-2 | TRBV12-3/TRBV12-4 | CATKSGGSGELFF | TGTGCCACCAAGTCAGGGGGCTCCGGGGAGCTGTTTTTT
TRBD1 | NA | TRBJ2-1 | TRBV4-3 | CASSQEGTGGYNEQFF | TGCGCCAGCAGCCAGGAAGGGACAGGGGGATACAATGAGCAGTTCTTC
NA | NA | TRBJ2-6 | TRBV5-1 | CASSFTPGSGANVLTF | TGCGCCAGCAGCTTTACACCCGGCTCTGGGGCCAACGTCCTGACTTTC
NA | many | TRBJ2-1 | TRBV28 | CASSLAFDEQFF | TGTGCCAGCAGTTTAGCGTTCGATGAGCAGTTCTTC
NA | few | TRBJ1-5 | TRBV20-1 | CSARVGGAGNQPQHF | TGCAGTGCTAGAGTTGGTGGGGCCGGCAATCAGCCCCAGCATTTT